This T cell receptor beta chain was captured by sequencing in a study of Ad26.COV2.S vaccination and SARS-CoV-2 variants. General study points: Total T cell responses were possibly underestimated by TCR breadth and depth analyses. People who got the vaccine or the placebo had similar non-spike TCR breadth. Following vaccination, spike-specific CD8+ and CD4+ T cell responses reportedly exhibited substantial breadth. People who got the vaccine had more spike-specific TCR breadth than people who got placebo.

The CDR3 sequence is 14 residues long. The V end was cut by 5 bases, the J end by 3 bases, with 12 bases between. The germline V gene has CDR1 SGHTA and CDR2 FQGTGA. The method was immunoSEQ multiplex PCR; TCRdb's version includes in-frame clones alone and lacks a portion of them. The data hold about 350,000 clones, with about 92% observed a single time. Concerning this clone itself: Its antigen is unidentified.

This TCR was sampled from a human donor who had recovered from COVID-19. The sample in question was peripheral blood, obtained after recovery from COVID-19. The chain joins TRBV7-3 to TRBJ2-3; no firm D call. The CDR3 is CASSHGGPTDTQYF. CDR3 DNA sequence: TGTGCCAGCAGCCACGGCGGCCCGACAGATACGCAGTATTTT.